These T cell receptor beta chains were read from a single sample in a study of CD8 T cells in Susac syndrome. TCRdb ran MiXCR on the immunoSEQ multiplex PCR reads and lists one entry per CDR3 protein. The data contain around 150,000 distinct CDR3 sequences, approximately 94% of them singletons. The source material was CD4+ T cells from PBMCs. The receptors here all came from a human donor with Susac syndrome. The CDR3 runs from the conserved cysteine through the conserved F or W. The order of the fields is D gene, clone size, V gene, J gene, CDR3 protein, CDR3 DNA. A D gene is named only where the DNA matches it firmly. A clone size is listed for some rows: how often the clone was seen (once, few, many), or a class if it is expanded.

d_call: TRBD2
clone_size: .
v_call: TRBV29-1
j_call: TRBJ2-7
cdr3_aa: CSVRLAGVYEQYF
cdr3_nt: TGCAGCGTGAGGCTAGCGGGAGTATACGAGCAGTACTTC

d_call: .
clone_size: once
v_call: TRBV11-2
j_call: TRBJ1-6
cdr3_aa: CASSRRQDSYNSPLHF
cdr3_nt: TGTGCCAGCAGCCGAAGACAGGACTCCTATAATTCACCCCTCCACTTT

d_call: TRBD2
clone_size: .
v_call: TRBV7-9
j_call: TRBJ2-1
cdr3_aa: CASSWGRTSGEEQFF
cdr3_nt: TGTGCCAGCAGCTGGGGCCGGACTAGCGGGGAGGAGCAGTTCTTC

d_call: TRBD1
clone_size: .
v_call: TRBV20-1
j_call: TRBJ2-7
cdr3_aa: CSATDRGKQYF
cdr3_nt: TGCAGTGCTACGGACAGGGGAAAGCAGTACTTC

d_call: .
clone_size: .
v_call: TRBV3-1
j_call: TRBJ2-3
cdr3_aa: CASSQGLSTQYF
cdr3_nt: TGTGCCAGCAGCCAAGGCCTATCTACGCAGTATTTT

d_call: .
clone_size: .
v_call: TRBV29-1
j_call: TRBJ2-1
cdr3_aa: CSVAMRQSVQFF
cdr3_nt: TGCAGCGTTGCCATGCGGCAGTCCGTCCAGTTCTTC

d_call: .
clone_size: .
v_call: TRBV4-2
j_call: TRBJ2-5
cdr3_aa: CASSQVGSGTQYF
cdr3_nt: TGTGCCAGCAGCCAAGTCGGGTCAGGGACCCAGTACTTC

d_call: .
clone_size: once
v_call: TRBV21-1
j_call: TRBJ2-1
cdr3_aa: CASSIFQSGGARNEQFF
cdr3_nt: TGTGCCAGCAGCATCTTCCAGAGCGGCGGAGCCCGTAATGAGCAGTTCTTC

d_call: TRBD1
clone_size: .
v_call: TRBV5-6
j_call: TRBJ1-5
cdr3_aa: CASSFGQGSQPQHF
cdr3_nt: TGTGCCAGCAGCTTCGGACAGGGTAGTCAGCCCCAGCATTTT

d_call: .
clone_size: .
v_call: TRBV12-3/TRBV12-4
j_call: TRBJ1-4
cdr3_aa: CATAWVEGEKLFF
cdr3_nt: TGTGCCACCGCGTGGGTCGAGGGGGAAAAACTGTTTTTT

d_call: .
clone_size: .
v_call: TRBV5-1
j_call: TRBJ1-2
cdr3_aa: CASSFSIGNYGYTF
cdr3_nt: TGCGCCAGCAGCTTCTCGATCGGAAACTATGGCTACACCTTC

d_call: TRBD2
clone_size: .
v_call: TRBV4-1
j_call: TRBJ2-7
cdr3_aa: CASSQDRTGGRREQYF
cdr3_nt: TGCGCCAGCAGCCAAGATCGAACGGGAGGGCGGCGAGAGCAGTACTTC

d_call: .
clone_size: .
v_call: TRBV3-1
j_call: TRBJ1-2
cdr3_aa: CASSQVPGTSGYGYTF
cdr3_nt: TGTGCCAGCAGCCAAGTTCCAGGTACGTCGGGCTATGGCTACACCTTC

d_call: .
clone_size: .
v_call: TRBV3-1
j_call: TRBJ2-2
cdr3_aa: CASGGSSYGELFF
cdr3_nt: TGTGCCAGCGGGGGGTCTTCGTACGGGGAGCTGTTTTTT